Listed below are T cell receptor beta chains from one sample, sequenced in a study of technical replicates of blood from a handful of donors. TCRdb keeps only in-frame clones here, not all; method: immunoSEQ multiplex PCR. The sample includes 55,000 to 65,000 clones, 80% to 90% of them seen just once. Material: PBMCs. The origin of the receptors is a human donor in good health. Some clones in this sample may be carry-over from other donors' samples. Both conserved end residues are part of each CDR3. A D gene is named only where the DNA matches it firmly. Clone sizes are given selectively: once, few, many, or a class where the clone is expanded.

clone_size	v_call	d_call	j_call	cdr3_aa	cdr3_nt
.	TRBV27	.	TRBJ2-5	CASSYQRPWETQYF	TGTGCCAGCAGTTACCAGCGGCCGTGGGAGACCCAGTACTTC
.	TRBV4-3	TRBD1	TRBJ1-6	CASSQDLHQTGANSPLHF	TGCGCCAGCAGCCAAGATCTTCATCAGACAGGGGCGAATTCACCCCTCCACTTT
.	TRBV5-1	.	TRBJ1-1	CASSGGLRYTEAFF	TGCGCCAGCAGCGGGGGACTTAGATACACTGAAGCTTTCTTT
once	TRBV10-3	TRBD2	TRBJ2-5	CAISGGEETQYF	TGTGCCATCAGCGGGGGGGAGGAGACCCAGTACTTC
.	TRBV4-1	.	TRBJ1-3	CASSQEGFVGEWGNTIYF	TGCGCCAGCAGCCAAGAAGGGTTCGTAGGGGAATGGGGAAACACCATATATTTT
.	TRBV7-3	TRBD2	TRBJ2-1	CASSLTAAGGHNEQFF	TGTGCCAGCAGCTTAACGGCGGCGGGGGGGCATAATGAGCAGTTCTTC
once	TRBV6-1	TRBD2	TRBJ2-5	CASRLSSGSGETQYF	TGTGCCAGCAGGTTGTCTAGCGGGAGCGGCGAGACCCAGTACTTC
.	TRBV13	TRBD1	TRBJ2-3	CVSRDRSTDTQYF	TGTGTATCTAGGGACAGAAGCACAGATACGCAGTATTTT
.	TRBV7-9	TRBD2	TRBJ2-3	CASSFWRGGTDTQYF	TGTGCCAGCAGCTTTTGGCGGGGGGGAACAGATACGCAGTATTTT
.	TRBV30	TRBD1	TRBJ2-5	CARGQGETQYF	TGTGCCCGAGGACAGGGGGAGACCCAGTACTTC
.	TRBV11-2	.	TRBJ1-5	CASSPGGTEPQHF	TGTGCCAGCAGCCCCGGGGGTACGGAGCCCCAGCATTTT
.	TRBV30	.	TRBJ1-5	CAWSIKGLDNQPQHF	TGTGCCTGGAGTATTAAGGGGCTCGACAATCAGCCCCAGCATTTT
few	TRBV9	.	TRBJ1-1	CASSPGGDTEAFF	TGTGCCAGCAGCCCTGGGGGGGACACTGAAGCTTTCTTT
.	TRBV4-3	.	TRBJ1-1	CASSQEWSPAKNTEAFF	TGCGCCAGCAGCCAAGAGTGGAGCCCGGCGAAGAACACTGAAGCTTTCTTT
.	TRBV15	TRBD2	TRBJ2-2	CATSLPRGLAGGSSYTGELFF	TGTGCCACCAGCCTCCCTCGTGGGCTAGCGGGGGGTTCTAGCTATACTGGGGAGCTGTTTTTT
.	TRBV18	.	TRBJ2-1	CASSPEGSSYNEQFF	TGTGCCAGCTCACCGGAGGGGAGCTCCTACAATGAGCAGTTCTTC
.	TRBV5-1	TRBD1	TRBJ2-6	CASSKRDRSGANVLTF	TGCGCCAGCAGCAAAAGGGACAGGTCTGGGGCCAACGTCCTGACTTTC
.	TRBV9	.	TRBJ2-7	CASSTSGGGGEQYF	TGTGCCAGCAGCACCAGTGGAGGGGGGGGCGAGCAGTACTTC
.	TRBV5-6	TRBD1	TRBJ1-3	CASSLGTGYSGNTIYF	TGTGCCAGCAGCTTGGGGACAGGATACTCTGGAAACACCATATATTTT
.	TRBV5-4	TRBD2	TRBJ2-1	CASSGGLAGDREQFF	TGTGCCAGCAGCGGGGGACTAGCGGGGGATCGGGAGCAGTTCTTC
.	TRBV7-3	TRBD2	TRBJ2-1	CASSSRTSGRATNEQFF	TGTGCCAGCAGCTCAAGGACTAGCGGGAGGGCCACGAATGAGCAGTTCTTC
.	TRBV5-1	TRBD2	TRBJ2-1	CASSESGEPYNEQFF	TGCGCCAGCAGCGAAAGCGGGGAGCCCTACAATGAGCAGTTCTTC
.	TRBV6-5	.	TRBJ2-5	CASRYRRGGETQYF	TGTGCCAGCAGATACCGCAGGGGCGGGGAGACCCAGTACTTC
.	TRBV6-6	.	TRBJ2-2	CASHLIQAGELFF	TGTGCCAGCCACTTAATCCAGGCCGGGGAGCTGTTTTTT
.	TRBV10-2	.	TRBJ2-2	CASSERGYTGELFF	TGCGCCAGCAGTGAGCGGGGTTACACCGGGGAGCTGTTTTTT
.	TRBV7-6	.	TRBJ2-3	CASSLEVAETDTQYF	TGTGCCAGCAGCCTAGAAGTGGCGGAGACAGATACGCAGTATTTT
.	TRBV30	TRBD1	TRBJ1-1	CAWSSGTGEAFF	TGTGCCTGGAGTTCCGGGACAGGGGAAGCTTTCTTT
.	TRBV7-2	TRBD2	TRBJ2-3	CASSAGTSRSTDTQYF	TGTGCCAGCAGCGCCGGGACTAGCCGATCCACAGATACGCAGTATTTT
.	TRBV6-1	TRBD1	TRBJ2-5	CASSGDRVGETQYF	TGTGCCAGCAGTGGGGACAGGGTCGGAGAGACCCAGTACTTC
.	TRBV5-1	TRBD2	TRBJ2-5	CASSLSPAGGRETQYF	TGCGCCAGCAGCTTGTCTCCAGCGGGAGGGCGAGAGACCCAGTACTTC
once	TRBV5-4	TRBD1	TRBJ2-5	CASSLKGALRETQYF	TGTGCCAGCAGCTTGAAGGGGGCTCTTCGGGAGACCCAGTACTTC
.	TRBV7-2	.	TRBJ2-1	CASQDYRGYNEQFF	TGTGCCAGTCAAGACTATCGGGGGTACAATGAGCAGTTCTTC
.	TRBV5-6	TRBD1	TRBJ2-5	CASRGWTGETQYF	TGTGCCAGCAGGGGATGGACAGGAGAGACCCAGTACTTC
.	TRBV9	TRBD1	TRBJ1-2	CASSVGDRESYGYTF	TGTGCCAGCAGCGTAGGAGACAGGGAATCCTATGGCTACACCTTC
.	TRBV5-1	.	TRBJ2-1	CASSSSSSYNEQFF	TGCGCCAGCAGCTCCTCTAGCTCCTACAATGAGCAGTTCTTC
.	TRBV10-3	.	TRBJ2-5	CAISEVGETQYF	TGTGCCATCAGTGAGGTCGGAGAGACCCAGTACTTC
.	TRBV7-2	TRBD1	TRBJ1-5	CASSFSRGYNQPQHF	TGTGCCAGCAGCTTCAGCAGGGGGTATAATCAGCCCCAGCATTTT
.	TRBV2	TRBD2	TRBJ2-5	CASSPVSGGAGTQYF	TGTGCCAGCAGTCCCGTGAGCGGGGGGGCAGGGACCCAGTACTTC
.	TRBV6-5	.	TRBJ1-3	CASSYWDSSSGNTIYF	TGTGCCAGCAGTTACTGGGACTCAAGCTCTGGAAACACCATATATTTT
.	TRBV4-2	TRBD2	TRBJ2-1	CASSQQYLTGTSGARYTYNEQFF	TGTGCCAGCAGCCAACAATACCTTACCGGAACTAGCGGAGCCCGTTACACCTACAATGAGCAGTTCTTC
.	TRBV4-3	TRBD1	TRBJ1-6	CASSQGSRQGALSPLHF	TGCGCCAGCAGCCAGGGGTCCCGACAGGGGGCTTTGTCACCCCTCCACTTT
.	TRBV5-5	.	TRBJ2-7	CASSLGQGGRDYEQYF	TGTGCCAGCAGCTTGGGGCAGGGGGGTAGGGACTACGAGCAGTACTTC
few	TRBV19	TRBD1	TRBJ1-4	CATKLTGANEKLFF	TGTGCCACGAAATTAACAGGGGCTAATGAAAAACTGTTTTTT
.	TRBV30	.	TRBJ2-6	CAWSVRGRGSGANVLTF	TGTGCCTGGAGTGTAAGGGGCAGGGGCTCTGGGGCCAACGTCCTGACTTTC
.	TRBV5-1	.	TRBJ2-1	CASSLAPGVSYNEQFF	TGCGCCAGCAGCTTGGCGCCGGGGGTTTCCTACAATGAGCAGTTCTTC
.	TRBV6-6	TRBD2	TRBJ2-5	CASSSGGETQYF	TGTGCCAGCTCTTCGGGAGGAGAGACCCAGTACTTC
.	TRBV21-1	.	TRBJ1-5	CASSKWGPGVRVNQPQHF	TGTGCCAGCAGCAAATGGGGGCCAGGGGTCCGGGTCAATCAGCCCCAGCATTTT
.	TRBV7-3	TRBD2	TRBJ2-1	CASSQSGLAGSRNEQFF	TGTGCCAGCAGCCAGTCTGGACTAGCGGGATCACGTAATGAGCAGTTCTTC
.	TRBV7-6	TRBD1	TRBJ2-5	CASSLGRGRETQYF	TGTGCCAGCAGCTTAGGCAGGGGGCGAGAGACCCAGTACTTC
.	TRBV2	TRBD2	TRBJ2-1	CAIPSGTSSYNEQFF	TGTGCCATCCCTAGCGGGACCAGCTCCTACAATGAGCAGTTCTTC
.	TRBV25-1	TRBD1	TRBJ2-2	CASTRDSSNTGELFF	TGTGCCAGCACCCGGGACAGCTCGAACACCGGGGAGCTGTTTTTT
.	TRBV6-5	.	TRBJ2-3	CASSYRRNTDTQYF	TGTGCCAGCAGTTACCGGCGGAACACAGATACGCAGTATTTT
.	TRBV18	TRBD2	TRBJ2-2	CASSPPELAGDTGELFF	TGTGCCAGCTCACCACCGGAACTAGCGGGAGATACCGGGGAGCTGTTTTTT
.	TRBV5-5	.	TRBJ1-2	CASSGSVGYGYTF	TGTGCCAGCAGCGGAAGCGTGGGCTATGGCTACACCTTC
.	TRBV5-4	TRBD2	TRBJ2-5	CASSLRRGVQQETQYF	TGTGCCAGCAGCTTGCGGCGGGGGGTGCAACAAGAGACCCAGTACTTC